This T cell receptor beta chain is from a study of cytomegalovirus exposure and HLA in healthy donors. Study as a whole: From HLA-typed donors, an early data release held 70 million to 95 million unique TCRs. Whole-study findings and limits: One cluster of highly shared sequence variants probably arose as a sequencing artifact. In a later analysis, a genetic analysis reported fewer productive-TCR N-insertions in an Asian-associated ancestry cluster than the cohort average.

PCR involved 60 Vbeta and 13 Jbeta primers. Clones were sequenced by immunoSEQ multiplex PCR, and TCRdb holds only the in-frame ones, with some missing. This sample has about 97,000 clones, with 75% to 90% found just once. This CDR3 has 15 amino acids. Germline loops: CDR1 GTSNPN, CDR2 SVGIG (reference sequence). Trimming at V came to 1 base and at J to 7 bases, leaving 8 bases not matched to a gene. For this clone: Its antigen is still unknown.

Sequenced sample: PBMCs. The receptor comes from a man aged 40-49 years in good health and CMV-seronegative. V gene TRBV30 combines with J gene TRBJ1-2, with 11 bases fitting TRBD1. The DNA of the CDR3 is TGTGCCTGGAGTGCGCCGGACAGGGGGCGGTTTGGCTACACCTTC. Encoded protein: CAWSAPDRGRFGYTF.